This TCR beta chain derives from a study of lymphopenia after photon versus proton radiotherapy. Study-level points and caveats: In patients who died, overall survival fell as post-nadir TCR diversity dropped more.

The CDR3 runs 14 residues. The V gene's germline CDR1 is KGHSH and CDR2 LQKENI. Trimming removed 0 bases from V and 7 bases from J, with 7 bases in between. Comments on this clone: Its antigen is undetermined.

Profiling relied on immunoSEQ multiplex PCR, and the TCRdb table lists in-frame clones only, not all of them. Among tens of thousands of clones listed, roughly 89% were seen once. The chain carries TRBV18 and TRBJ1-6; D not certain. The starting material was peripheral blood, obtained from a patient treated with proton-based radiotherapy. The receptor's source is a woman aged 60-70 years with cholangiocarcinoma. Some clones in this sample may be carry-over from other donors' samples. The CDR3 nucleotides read TGTGCCAGCTCACCACCAGGCGCCAATTCACCCCTCCACTTT. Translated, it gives CASSPPGANSPLHF.